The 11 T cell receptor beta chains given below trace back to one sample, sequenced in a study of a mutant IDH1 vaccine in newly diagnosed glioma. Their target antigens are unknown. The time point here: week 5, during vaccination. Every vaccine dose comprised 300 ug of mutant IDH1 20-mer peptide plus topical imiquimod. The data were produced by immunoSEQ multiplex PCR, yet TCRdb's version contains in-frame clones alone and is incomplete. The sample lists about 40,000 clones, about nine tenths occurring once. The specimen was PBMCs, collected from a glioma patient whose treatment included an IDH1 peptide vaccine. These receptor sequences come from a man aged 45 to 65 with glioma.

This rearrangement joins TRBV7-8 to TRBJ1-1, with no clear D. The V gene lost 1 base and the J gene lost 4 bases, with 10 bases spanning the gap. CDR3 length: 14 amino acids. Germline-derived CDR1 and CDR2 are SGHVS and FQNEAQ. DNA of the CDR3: TGTGCCAGCAGCTTAGGAGGTTGGAGCACTGAAGCTTTCTTT. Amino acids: CASSLGGWSTEAFF.

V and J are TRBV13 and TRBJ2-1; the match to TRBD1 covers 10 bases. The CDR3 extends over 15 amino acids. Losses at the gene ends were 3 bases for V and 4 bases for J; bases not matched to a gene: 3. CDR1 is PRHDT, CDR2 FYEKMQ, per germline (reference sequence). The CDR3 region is CASSFRDRGYNEQFF. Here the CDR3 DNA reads TGTGCCAGCAGCTTTCGGGACAGGGGTTACAATGAGCAGTTCTTC.

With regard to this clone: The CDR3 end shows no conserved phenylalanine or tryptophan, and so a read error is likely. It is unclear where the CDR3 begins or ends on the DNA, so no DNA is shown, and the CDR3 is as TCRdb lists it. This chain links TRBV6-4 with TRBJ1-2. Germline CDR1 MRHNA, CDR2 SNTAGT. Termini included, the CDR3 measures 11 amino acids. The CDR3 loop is CARAEGHPEGR.

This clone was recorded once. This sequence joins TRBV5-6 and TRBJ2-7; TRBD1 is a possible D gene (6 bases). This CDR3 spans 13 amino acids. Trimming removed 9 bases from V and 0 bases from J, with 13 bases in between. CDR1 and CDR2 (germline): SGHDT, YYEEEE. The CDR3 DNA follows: TGTGCCACCGGTACAGGGTTCTCCTACGAGCAGTACTTC. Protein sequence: CATGTGFSYEQYF.

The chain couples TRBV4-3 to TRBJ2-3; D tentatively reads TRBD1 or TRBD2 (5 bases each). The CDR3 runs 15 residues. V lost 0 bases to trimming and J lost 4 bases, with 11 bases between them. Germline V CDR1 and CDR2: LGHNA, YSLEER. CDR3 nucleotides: TGCGCCAGCAGCCAAGAAGTGAGGGGAGCAGATACGCAGTATTTT. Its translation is CASSQEVRGADTQYF.

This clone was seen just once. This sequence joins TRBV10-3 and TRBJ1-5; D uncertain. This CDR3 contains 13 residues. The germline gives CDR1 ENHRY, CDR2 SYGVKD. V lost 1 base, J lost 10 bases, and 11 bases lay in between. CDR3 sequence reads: CAISELTGSPQHF. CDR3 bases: TGTGCCATCAGTGAGTTGACGGGTAGCCCCCAGCATTTT.

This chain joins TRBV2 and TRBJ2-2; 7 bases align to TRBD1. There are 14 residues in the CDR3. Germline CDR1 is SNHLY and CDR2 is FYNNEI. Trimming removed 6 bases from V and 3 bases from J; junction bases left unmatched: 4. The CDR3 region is CASRETGYTGELFF. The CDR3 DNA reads TGTGCCAGCAGGGAGACAGGGTACACCGGGGAGCTGTTTTTT.

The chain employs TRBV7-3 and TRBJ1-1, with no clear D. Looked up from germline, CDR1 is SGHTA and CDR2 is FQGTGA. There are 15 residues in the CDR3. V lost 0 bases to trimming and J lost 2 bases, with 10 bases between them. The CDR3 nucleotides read TGTGCCAGCAGCTTAACGCGGCAGATAAACACTGAAGCTTTCTTT. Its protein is CASSLTRQINTEAFF.

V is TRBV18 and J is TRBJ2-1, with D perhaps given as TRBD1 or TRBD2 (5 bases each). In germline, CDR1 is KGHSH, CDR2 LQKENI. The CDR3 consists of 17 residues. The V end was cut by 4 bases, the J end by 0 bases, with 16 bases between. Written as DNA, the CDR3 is TGTGCCAGCTCACTACTCGACCGGGGCAGCTCCTACAATGAGCAGTTCTTC. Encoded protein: CASSLLDRGSSYNEQFF.

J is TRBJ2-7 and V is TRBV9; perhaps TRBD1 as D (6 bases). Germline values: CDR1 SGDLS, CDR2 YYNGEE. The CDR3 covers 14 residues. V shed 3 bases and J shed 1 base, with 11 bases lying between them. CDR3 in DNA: TGTGCCAGCAGCGCCTTGGACAGATCCTACGAGCAGTACTTC. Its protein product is CASSALDRSYEQYF.

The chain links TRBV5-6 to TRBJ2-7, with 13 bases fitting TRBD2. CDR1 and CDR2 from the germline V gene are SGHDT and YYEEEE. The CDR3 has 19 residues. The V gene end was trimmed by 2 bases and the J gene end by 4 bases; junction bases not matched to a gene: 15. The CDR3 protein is CASSFPGTSGEGNLYEQYF. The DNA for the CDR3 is TGTGCCAGCAGCTTTCCTGGGACTAGCGGGGAGGGGAACCTATACGAGCAGTACTTC.